Listed below are T cell receptor beta chains from one sample, sequenced in a study of cytomegalovirus exposure and HLA in healthy donors. Produced via immunoSEQ multiplex PCR; TCRdb's table is partial and in-frame only. Of about 130,000 clones detected, around 75% appear once; the ten largest clones hold 3.1%. The sequenced material came from PBMCs. The receptors were sampled from a middle-aged man in good health and CMV-seronegative. Both conserved end residues are part of each CDR3.

j_gene,v_gene,CDR3aa
TRBJ2-1,TRBV4-3,CASSQEIAGSRLVGGYNEQFF
TRBJ1-1,TRBV30,CAWSDGNRGQAFF
TRBJ2-7,TRBV7-9,CSSSLDIYEQYF
TRBJ1-2,TRBV29-1,CSGAGGLPYGYTF
TRBJ1-2,TRBV5-5,CASRWGQGSIYGYTF
TRBJ1-2,TRBV27,CASSFGTGFANYGYTF
TRBJ1-4,TRBV7-3,CASSALDRGPNEKLFF
TRBJ2-1,TRBV7-7,CASSPNLGNEQFF
TRBJ2-5,TRBV11-1,CASSQGLTQETQYF
TRBJ2-7,TRBV7-9,CASSLGTASRDEQYF
TRBJ2-3,TRBV29-1,CSGTRQTTDTQYF
TRBJ2-5,TRBV5-1,CASSLLAGGETQYF
TRBJ1-1,TRBV27,CASSLGGVGVTEAFF
TRBJ2-1,TRBV29-1,CSVVFEVAGVGYNEQFF
TRBJ1-4,TRBV7-9,CASSSGQINEKLFF
TRBJ2-7,TRBV5-1,CASSQDFYEQYF
TRBJ2-3,TRBV6-5,CASSYSAGGTDTQYF
TRBJ1-2,TRBV28,CASSPTGRYGYTF
TRBJ2-1,TRBV4-2,CASSQIVRVENNEQFF
TRBJ2-7,TRBV6-6,CASSYEDSSKYF
TRBJ2-3,TRBV10-3,CATLGQGGSDTQYF
TRBJ2-7,TRBV5-4,CASSLDQFGWYF
TRBJ2-1,TRBV30,CAWSPSGRRWNNEQFF
TRBJ2-7,TRBV10-3,CAITPGTGYEQYF
TRBJ2-7,TRBV5-6,CASSFGTGYEQYF
TRBJ2-3,TRBV19,CASSIVSGGSGTQYF
TRBJ2-1,TRBV10-3,CAIMGTPGLRNEQFF